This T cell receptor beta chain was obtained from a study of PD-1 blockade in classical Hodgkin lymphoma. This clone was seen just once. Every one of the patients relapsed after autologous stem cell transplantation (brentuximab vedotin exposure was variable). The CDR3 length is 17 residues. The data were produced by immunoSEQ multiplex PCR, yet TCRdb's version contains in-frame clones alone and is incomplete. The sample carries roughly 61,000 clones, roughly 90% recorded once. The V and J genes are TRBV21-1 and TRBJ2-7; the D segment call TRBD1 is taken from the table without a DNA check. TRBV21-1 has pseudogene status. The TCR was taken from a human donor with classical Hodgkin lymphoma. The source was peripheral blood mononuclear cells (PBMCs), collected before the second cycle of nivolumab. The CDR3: CASSKEGAEDPLYEQYF. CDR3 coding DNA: TGTGCCAGCAGCAAAGAGGGGGCGGAGGATCCCCTCTACGAGCAGTACTTC.